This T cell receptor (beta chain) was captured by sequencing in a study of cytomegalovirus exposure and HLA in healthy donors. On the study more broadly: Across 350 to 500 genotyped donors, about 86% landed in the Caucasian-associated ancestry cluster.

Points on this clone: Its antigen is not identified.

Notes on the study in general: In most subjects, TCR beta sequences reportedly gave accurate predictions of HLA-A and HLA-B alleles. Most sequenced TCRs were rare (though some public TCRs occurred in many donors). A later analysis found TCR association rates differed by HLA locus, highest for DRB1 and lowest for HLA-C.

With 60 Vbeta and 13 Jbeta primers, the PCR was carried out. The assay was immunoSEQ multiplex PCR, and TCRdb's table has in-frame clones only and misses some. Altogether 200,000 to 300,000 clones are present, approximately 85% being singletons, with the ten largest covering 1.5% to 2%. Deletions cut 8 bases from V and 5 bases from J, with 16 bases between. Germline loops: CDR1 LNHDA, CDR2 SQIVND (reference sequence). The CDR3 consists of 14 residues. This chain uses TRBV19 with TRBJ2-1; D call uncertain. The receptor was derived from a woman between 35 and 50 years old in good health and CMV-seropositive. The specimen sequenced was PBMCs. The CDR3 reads CASSHSTPDNEQFF. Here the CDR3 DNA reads TGTGCCAGTTCCCATTCGACTCCTGACAATGAGCAGTTCTTC.